This T cell receptor beta chain was profiled in a study of identical twins. Findings of the study overall: Weaker excess sharing between twins was seen in beta out-of-frame sequences.

V was shortened by 0 bases and J by 1 base, with 10 bases between the two germline ends. This CDR3 has 15 amino acids. Per germline, CDR1 SGHKS and CDR2 YYEKEE (reference sequence). Addition of a universal primer site occurred through template switching, and cDNA carried unique molecular identifiers. From the 5' RACE reads, TCRdb called clonotypes with MiXCR, one entry per CDR3 protein. The table lists about 240,000 distinct CDR3 sequences, more than 9% of them singletons. As regards this clonotype: Antigen unknown.

The TCR comes from a man aged 45 to 65 in good health. The chain couples TRBV5-5 to TRBJ1-1; no clear D. Sequenced: memory T cells sorted from blood. CDR3 region: CASSLEGTTNTEAFF. The CDR3 DNA reads as TGTGCCAGCAGCTTGGAGGGAACAACGAACACTGAAGCTTTCTTT.